The T cell receptor (beta chain) described here comes from a study of T-cell memory formation after mild COVID-19. Study-wide results and limits: The SARS-CoV-2 specificity of second-wave clones reaching peak at day 37 remained unverified. CD8+ contracting clones occupied EMRA, while CD4+ ones occupied mainly CM and EM.

This clonotype was seen only a few times. Its antigen remains unidentified. With 8 bases clipped from V and 5 bases from J, the junction kept 6 bases outside the gene matches. The CDR3 covers 13 residues. Germline V gives CDR1 DFQATT, CDR2 SNEGSKA (reference sequence). TCRdb itself ran the 5' RACE reads through MiXCR, one entry per CDR3 protein. This table holds under 350,000 distinct CDR3 sequences, 15% to 20% found once. The chain employs TRBV20-1 and TRBJ2-5, with 12 bases aligning to TRBD2. Sequencing used PBMCs or a T cell subset sorted from them (not recorded which). This sequence originates from a man in his late teens or twenties who had mild COVID-19 (a few samples of this study predate the infection). Cell type and time point are not known. CDR3 in amino acids: CSPLAGGTETQYF. The CDR3 nucleotides read TGCAGTCCACTAGCGGGGGGCACGGAGACCCAGTACTTC.